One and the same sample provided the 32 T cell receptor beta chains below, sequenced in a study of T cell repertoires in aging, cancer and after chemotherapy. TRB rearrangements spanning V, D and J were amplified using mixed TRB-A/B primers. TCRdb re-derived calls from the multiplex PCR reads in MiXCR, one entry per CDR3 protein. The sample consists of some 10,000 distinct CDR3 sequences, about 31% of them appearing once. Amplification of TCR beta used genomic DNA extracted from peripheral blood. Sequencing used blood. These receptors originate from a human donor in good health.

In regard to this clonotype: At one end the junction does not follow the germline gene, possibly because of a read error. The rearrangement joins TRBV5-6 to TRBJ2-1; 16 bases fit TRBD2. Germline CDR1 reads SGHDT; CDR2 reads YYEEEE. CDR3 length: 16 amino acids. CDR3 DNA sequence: TGCGCCAGCAGGGGGACTAGCGGGGGGGTCTACAATGAGCAGTTCTTC. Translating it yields CASRGTSGGVYNEQFF.

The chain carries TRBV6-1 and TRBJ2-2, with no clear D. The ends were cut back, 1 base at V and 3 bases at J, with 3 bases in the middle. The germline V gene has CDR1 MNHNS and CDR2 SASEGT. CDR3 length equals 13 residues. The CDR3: CASSEGDTGELFF. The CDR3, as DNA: TGTGCCAGCAGTGAAGGGGACACCGGGGAGCTGTTTTTT.

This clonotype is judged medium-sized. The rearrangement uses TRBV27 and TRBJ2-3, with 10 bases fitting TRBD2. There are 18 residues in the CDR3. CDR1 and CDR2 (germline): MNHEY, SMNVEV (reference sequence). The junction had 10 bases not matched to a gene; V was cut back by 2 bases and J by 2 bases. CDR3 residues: CASSLERLAGAPTDTQYF. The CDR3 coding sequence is TGTGCCAGCAGTTTAGAGCGGCTAGCGGGGGCGCCCACAGATACGCAGTATTTT.

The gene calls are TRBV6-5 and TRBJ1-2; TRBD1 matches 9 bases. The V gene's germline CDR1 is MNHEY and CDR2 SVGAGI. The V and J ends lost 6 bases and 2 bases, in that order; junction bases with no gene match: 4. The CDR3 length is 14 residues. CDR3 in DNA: TGTGCCAGCAGCGTTGACAGGGGGAACTATGGCTACACCTTC. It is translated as CASSVDRGNYGYTF.

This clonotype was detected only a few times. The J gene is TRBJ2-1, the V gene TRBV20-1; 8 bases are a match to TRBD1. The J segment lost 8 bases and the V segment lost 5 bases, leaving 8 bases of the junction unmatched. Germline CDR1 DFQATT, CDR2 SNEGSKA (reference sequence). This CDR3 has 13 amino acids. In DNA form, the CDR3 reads TGCAGTGCTGGGACAGGCGTTGGGGATGAGCAGTTCTTC. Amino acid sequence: CSAGTGVGDEQFF.

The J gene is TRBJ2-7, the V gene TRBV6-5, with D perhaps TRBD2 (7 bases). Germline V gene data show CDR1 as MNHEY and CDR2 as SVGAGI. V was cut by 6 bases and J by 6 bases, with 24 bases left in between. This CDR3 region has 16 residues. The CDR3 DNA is TGTGCCAGCAGCCAAACGGGCACCGGACAGCGGGGCGAGCAGTACTTC. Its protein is CASSQTGTGQRGEQYF.

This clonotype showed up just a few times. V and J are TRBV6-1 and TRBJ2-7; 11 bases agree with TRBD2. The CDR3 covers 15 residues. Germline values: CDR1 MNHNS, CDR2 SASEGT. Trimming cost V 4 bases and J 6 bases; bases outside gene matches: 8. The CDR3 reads CASSGLAGGGSEQYF. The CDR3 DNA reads TGTGCCAGCAGTGGATTAGCGGGAGGGGGGTCCGAGCAGTACTTC.

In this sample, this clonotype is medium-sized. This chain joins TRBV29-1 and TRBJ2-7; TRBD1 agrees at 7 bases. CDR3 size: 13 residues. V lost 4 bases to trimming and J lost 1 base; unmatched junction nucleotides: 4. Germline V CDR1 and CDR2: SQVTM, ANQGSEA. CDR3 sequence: CSVGKDRSYEQYF. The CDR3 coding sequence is TGCAGCGTTGGTAAGGACAGGTCCTACGAGCAGTACTTC.

CDR3 bases: TGCGCCAGCAGCCCTCAAGGGACTAGCGGGAGGACCGATACGCAGTATTTT. It encodes CASSPQGTSGRTDTQYF. The chain is built from TRBV4-1 and TRBJ2-3; 15 nucleotides match TRBD2. In germline, CDR1 is MGHRA, CDR2 YSYEKL. The CDR3 extends over 17 amino acids. J gave up 6 bases and V 4 bases, and 8 bases lay outside the gene matches.

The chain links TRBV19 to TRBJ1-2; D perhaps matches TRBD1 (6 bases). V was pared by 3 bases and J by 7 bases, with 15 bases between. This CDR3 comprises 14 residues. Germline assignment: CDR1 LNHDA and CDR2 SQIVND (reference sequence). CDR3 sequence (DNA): TGTGCCAGTAGTATTCGGGGGCAGAAGAGTGGCTACACCTTC. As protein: CASSIRGQKSGYTF.

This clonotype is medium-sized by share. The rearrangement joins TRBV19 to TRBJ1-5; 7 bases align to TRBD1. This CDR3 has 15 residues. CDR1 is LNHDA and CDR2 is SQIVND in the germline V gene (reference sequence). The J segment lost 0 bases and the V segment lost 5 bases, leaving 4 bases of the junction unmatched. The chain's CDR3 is CASSATGHSNQPQHF. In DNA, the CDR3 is TGTGCCAGTAGTGCGACAGGGCATAGCAATCAGCCCCAGCATTTT.

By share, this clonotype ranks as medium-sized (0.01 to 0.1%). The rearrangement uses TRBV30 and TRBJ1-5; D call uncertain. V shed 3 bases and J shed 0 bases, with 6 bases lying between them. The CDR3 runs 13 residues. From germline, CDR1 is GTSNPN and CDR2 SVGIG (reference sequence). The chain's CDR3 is CAWRQTSNQPQHF. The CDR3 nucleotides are TGTGCCTGGAGACAGACTAGCAATCAGCCCCAGCATTTT.

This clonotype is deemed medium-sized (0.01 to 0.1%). The CDR3 DNA reads as TGCAGCGTTGAAGGGACTAGCGGGGGGGTAGTCGACGAGCAGTACTTC. This translates into CSVEGTSGGVVDEQYF. V gene TRBV29-1 combines with J gene TRBJ2-7, with TRBD2 matching over 15 bases. V shed 1 base and J 5 bases; nucleotides not matched to a gene: 6. From germline, CDR1 is SQVTM and CDR2 ANQGSEA. The CDR3 sequence is 16 residues long.

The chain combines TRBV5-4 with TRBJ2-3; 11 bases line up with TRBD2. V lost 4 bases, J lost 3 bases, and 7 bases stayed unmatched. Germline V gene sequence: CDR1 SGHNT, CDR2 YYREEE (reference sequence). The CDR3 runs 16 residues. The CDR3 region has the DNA TGTGCCAGCAGCCCCATAGCGGGAGGGCCGACAGATACGCAGTATTTT. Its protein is CASSPIAGGPTDTQYF.

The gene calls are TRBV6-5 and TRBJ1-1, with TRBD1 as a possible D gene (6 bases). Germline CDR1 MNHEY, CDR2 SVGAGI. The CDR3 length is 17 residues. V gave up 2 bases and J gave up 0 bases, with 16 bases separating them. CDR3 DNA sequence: TGTGCCAGCAGTTACCCCCCAGGAGGGGGGCTGAACACTGAAGCTTTCTTT. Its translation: CASSYPPGGGLNTEAFF.

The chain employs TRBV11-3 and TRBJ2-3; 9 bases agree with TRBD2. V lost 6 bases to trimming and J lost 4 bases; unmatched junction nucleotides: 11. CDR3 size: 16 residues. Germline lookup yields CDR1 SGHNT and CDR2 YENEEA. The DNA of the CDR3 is TGTGCCAGCAGACAACCTCCGGGACTAGCCCCAGATACGCAGTATTTT. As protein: CASRQPPGLAPDTQYF.

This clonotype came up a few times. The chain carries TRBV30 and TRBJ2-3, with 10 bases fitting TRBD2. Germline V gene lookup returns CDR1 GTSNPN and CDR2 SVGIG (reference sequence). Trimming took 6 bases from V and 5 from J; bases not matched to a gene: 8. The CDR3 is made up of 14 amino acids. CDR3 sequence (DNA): TGTGCCTGTAACCTAGCGGGAGTTAGAGATACGCAGTATTTT. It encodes CACNLAGVRDTQYF.

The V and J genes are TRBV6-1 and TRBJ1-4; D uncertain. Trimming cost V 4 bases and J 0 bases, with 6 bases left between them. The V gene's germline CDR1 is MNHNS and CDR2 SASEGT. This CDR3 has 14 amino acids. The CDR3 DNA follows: TGTGCCAGCAGTGGGAGCTCAACTAATGAAAAACTGTTTTTT. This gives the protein CASSGSSTNEKLFF.

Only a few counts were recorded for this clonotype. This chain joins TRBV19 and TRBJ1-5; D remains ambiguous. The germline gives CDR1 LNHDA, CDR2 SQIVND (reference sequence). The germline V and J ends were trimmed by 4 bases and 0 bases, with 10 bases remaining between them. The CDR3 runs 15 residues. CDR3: CASSTGGYSNQPQHF. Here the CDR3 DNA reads TGTGCCAGTAGTACGGGTGGTTATAGCAATCAGCCCCAGCATTTT. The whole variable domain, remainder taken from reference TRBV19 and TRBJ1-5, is DGGITQSPKYLFRKEGQNVTLSCEQNLNHDAMYWYRQDPGQGLRLIYYSQIVNDFQKGDIAEGYSVSREKKESFPLTVTSAQKNPTAFYLCASSTGGYSNQPQHFGDGTRLSIL.

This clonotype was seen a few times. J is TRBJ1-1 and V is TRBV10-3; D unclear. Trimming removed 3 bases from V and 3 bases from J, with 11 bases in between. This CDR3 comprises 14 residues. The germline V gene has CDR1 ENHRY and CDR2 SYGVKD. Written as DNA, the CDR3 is TGTGCCATCAGTGAACCAGGCCTTTACACTGAAGCTTTCTTT. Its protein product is CAISEPGLYTEAFF.

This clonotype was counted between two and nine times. CDR3 bases: TGTGCCAGCAGTCAAAGGCTAGCGGGAGGTCTGACCTACGAGCAGTACTTC. Translated, it gives CASSQRLAGGLTYEQYF. The rearrangement uses TRBV27 and TRBJ2-7; 11 nucleotides match TRBD2. The CDR3 length is 17 residues. Germline V gene data show CDR1 as MNHEY and CDR2 as SMNVEV (reference sequence). V lost 5 bases to trimming and J lost 2 bases; unmatched junction nucleotides: 11.

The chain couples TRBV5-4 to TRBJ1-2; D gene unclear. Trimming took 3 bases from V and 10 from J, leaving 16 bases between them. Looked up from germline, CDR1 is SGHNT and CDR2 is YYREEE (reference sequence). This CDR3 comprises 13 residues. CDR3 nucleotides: TGTGCCAGCAGCTCTGGGCCCCCGAGCGACTACACCTTC. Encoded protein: CASSSGPPSDYTF.

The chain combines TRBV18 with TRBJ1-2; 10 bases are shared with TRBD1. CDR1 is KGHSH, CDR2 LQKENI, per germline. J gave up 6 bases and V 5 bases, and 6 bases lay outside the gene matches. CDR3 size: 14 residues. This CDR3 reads CASSETGGRDGYTF. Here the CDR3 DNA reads TGTGCCAGCTCAGAGACAGGGGGCAGGGATGGCTACACCTTC.

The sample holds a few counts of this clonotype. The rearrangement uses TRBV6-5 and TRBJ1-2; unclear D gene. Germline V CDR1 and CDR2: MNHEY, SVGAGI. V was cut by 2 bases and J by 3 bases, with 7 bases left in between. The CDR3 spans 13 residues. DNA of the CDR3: TGTGCCAGCAGTTACCAGGAATACTATGGCTACACCTTC. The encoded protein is CASSYQEYYGYTF.

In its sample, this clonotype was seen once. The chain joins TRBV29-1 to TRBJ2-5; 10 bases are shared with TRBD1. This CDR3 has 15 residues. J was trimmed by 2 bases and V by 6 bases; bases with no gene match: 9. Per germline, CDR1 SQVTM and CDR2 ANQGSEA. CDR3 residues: CSVPPGQGNQETQYF. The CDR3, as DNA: TGCAGCGTCCCACCGGGACAGGGGAATCAAGAGACCCAGTACTTC.

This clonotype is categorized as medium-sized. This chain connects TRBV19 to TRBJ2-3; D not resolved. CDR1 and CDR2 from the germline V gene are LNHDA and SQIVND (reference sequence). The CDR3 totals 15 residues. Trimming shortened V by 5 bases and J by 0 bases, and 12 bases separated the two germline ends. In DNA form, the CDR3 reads TGTGCCAGTAGTTCTCCACCCGGTAGCACAGATACGCAGTATTTT. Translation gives CASSSPPGSTDTQYF. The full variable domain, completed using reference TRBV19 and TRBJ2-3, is DGGITQSPKYLFRKEGQNVTLSCEQNLNHDAMYWYRQDPGQGLRLIYYSQIVNDFQKGDIAEGYSVSREKKESFPLTVTSAQKNPTAFYLCASSSPPGSTDTQYFGPGTRLTVL.

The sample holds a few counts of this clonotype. The CDR3 region has the DNA TGTGCCAGTAGTTTAGGGCACCAAATCGGGACTGAAGCTTTCTTT. It yields the protein CASSLGHQIGTEAFF. V usage is TRBV19 and J usage is TRBJ1-1; D is unclear. V lost 5 bases, J lost 5 bases, and 18 bases lay in between. The CDR3 is 15 residues long. Germline-derived CDR1 and CDR2 are LNHDA and SQIVND (reference sequence).

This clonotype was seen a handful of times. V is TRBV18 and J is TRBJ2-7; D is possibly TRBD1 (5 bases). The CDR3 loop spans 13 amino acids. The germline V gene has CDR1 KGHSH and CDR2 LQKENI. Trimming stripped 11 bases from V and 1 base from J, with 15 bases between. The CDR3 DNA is TGTGCCTCTGGGGCAGGGAATTCCTACGAGCAGTACTTC. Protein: CASGAGNSYEQYF.

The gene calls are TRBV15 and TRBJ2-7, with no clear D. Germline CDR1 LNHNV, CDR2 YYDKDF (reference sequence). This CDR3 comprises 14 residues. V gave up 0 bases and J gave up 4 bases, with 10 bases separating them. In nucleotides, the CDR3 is TGTGCCACCAGCAGAGACAGCCCCAAATACGAGCAGTACTTC. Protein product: CATSRDSPKYEQYF.

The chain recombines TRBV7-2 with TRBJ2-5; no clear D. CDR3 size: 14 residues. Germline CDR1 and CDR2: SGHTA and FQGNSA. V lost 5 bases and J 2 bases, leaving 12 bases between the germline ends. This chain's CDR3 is CASSPQARQETQYF. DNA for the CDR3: TGTGCCAGCAGCCCCCAGGCTAGGCAAGAGACCCAGTACTTC.

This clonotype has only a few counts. CDR3 in amino acids: CAWSPSDRRNTEAFF. DNA for the CDR3: TGTGCCTGGAGTCCCAGTGACCGAAGGAACACTGAAGCTTTCTTT. The chain links TRBV30 to TRBJ1-1; D not certain. CDR3 size: 15 residues. From germline, CDR1 is GTSNPN and CDR2 SVGIG (reference sequence). Trimming took off 2 bases at V and 1 base at J, with 14 bases between the two ends.

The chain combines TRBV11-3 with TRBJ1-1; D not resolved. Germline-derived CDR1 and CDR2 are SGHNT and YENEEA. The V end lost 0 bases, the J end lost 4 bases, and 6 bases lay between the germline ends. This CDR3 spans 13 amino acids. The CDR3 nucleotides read TGTGCCAGCAGCTTAGATTTATCCACTGAAGCTTTCTTT. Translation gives CASSLDLSTEAFF.